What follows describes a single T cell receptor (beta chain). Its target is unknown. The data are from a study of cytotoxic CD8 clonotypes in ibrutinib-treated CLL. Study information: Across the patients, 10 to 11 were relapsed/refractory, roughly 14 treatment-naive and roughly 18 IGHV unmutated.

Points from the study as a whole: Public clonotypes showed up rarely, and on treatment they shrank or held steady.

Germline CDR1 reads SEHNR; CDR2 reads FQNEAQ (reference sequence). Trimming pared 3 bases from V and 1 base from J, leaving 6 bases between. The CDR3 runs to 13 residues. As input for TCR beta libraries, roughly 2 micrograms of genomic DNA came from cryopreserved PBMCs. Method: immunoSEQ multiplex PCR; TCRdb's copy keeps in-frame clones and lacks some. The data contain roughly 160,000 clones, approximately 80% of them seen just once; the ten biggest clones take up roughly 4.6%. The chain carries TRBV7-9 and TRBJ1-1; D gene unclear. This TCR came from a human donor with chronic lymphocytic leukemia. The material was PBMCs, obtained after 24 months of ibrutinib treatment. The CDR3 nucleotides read TGTGCCAGCAGCTTGGGGTGGAACACTGAAGCTTTCTTT. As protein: CASSLGWNTEAFF.